This TCR beta chain was identified during a study of regulatory T cells in long-lasting Graves disease. Regarding the study as a whole: Favored usage of TRBV28, TRBJ1-2 and TRBJ2-5 was recorded in persistent disease. TCR diversity was lower in persistent than newly diagnosed Graves' disease.

Time point of the sample: newly diagnosed GD, antithyroid drugs for less than 3 months. PBMC-extracted RNA yielded the TCR library. A roughly 8.3-milliliter sample of peripheral blood was drawn into EDTA tubes. Germline loops: CDR1 MNHEY, CDR2 SMNVEV (reference sequence). The CDR3 spans 13 residues. The V end lost 3 bases, the J end lost 5 bases, and 8 bases lay between the germline ends. This clonotype was picked up many times. The antigen is undetermined. Arm-PCR of CDR3 regions and iRepertoire HTBI primers were used to build TCR beta libraries. TCRdb re-derived calls from the multiplex PCR reads in MiXCR, one entry per CDR3 protein. The sample contains 200,000 to 250,000 distinct CDR3 sequences, roughly 18% of which appear only once.

The gene calls are TRBV27 and TRBJ1-5; no clear D gene. Sequenced here: peripheral blood mononuclear cells (PBMCs), sampled at new diagnosis, from a patient treated with antithyroid drugs. This sequence was found in a female donor with Graves disease. The CDR3: CASSFAGYQPQHF. The CDR3 DNA reads as TGTGCCAGCAGTTTCGCGGGTTATCAGCCCCAGCATTTT.